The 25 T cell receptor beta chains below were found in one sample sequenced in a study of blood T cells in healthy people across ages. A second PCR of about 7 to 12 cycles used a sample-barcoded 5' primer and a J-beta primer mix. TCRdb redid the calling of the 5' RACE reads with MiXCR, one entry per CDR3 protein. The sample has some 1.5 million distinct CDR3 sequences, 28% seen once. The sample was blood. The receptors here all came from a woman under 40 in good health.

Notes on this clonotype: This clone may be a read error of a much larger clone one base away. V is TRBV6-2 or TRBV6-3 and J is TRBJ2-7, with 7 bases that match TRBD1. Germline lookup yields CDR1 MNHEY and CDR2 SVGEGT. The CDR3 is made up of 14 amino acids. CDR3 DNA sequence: TGTGCCAACAGTTACCCGGGACAGCCCTACGAGCAGTACTTC. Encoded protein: CANSYPGQPYEQYF.

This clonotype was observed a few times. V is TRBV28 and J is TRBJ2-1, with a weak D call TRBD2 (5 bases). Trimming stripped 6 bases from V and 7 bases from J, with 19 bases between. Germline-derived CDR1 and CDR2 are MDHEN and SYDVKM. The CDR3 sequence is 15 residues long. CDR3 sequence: CASRRGLYAGNEQFF. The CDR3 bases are TGTGCCAGCAGACGAGGGCTTTACGCTGGGAATGAGCAGTTCTTC.

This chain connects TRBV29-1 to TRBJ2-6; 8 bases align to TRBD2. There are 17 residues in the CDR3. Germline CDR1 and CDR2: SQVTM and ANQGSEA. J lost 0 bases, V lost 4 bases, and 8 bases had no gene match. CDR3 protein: CSVGGLAGISGANVLTF. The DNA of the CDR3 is TGCAGCGTTGGTGGGCTAGCGGGCATCTCTGGGGCCAACGTCCTGACTTTC. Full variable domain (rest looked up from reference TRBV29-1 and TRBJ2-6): SAVISQKPSRDICQRGTSLTIQCQVDSQVTMMFWYRQQPGQSLTLIATANQGSEATYESGFVIDKFPISRPNLTFSTLTVSNMSPEDSSIYLCSVGGLAGISGANVLTFGAGSRLTVL.

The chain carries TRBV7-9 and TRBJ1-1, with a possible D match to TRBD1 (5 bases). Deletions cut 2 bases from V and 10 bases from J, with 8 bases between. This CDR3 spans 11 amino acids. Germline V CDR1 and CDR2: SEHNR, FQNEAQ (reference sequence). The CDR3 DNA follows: TGTGCCAGCAGCTTACGGGGGGGAGCTTTCTTT. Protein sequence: CASSLRGGAFF.

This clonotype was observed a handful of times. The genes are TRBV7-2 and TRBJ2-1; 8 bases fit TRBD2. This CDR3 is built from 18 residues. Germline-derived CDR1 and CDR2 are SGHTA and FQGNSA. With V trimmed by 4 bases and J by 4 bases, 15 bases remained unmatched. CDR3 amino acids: CASSSPRKRELLYNEQFF. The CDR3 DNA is TGTGCCAGCAGCTCACCTCGGAAGCGGGAGCTCCTTTACAATGAGCAGTTCTTC.

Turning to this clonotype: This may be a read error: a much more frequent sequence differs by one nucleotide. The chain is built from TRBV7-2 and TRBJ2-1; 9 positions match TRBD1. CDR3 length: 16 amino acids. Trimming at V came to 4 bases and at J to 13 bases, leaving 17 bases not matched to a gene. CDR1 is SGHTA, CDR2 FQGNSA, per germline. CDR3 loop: CASSSITRTGEETQFF. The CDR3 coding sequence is TGTGCCAGCAGCTCAATAACCAGGACAGGGGAAGAGACCCAGTTCTTC.

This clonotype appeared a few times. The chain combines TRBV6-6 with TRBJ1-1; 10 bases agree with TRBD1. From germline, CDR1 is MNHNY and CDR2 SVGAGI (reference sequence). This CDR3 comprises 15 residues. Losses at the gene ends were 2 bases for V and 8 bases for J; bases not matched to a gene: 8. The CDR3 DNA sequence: TGTGCCAGCAGTTACGCACCGGACAGGGGGACGGAAGCTTTCTTT. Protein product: CASSYAPDRGTEAFF.

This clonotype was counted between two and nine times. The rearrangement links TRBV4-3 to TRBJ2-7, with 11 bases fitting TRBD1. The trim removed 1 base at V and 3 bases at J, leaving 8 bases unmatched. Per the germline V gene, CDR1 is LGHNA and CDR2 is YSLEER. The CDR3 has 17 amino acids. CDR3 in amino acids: CASSQGSGGTGGYEQYF. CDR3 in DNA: TGCGCCAGCAGCCAAGGTTCGGGCGGGACAGGGGGCTACGAGCAGTACTTC.

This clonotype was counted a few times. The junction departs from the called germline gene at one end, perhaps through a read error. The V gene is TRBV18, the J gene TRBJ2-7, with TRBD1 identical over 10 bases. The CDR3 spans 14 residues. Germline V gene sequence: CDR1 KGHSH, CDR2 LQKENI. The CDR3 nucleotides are TGTGCCAGCTCACCCGGGACAGGGGAGTACGAGCGGTACTTC. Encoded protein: CASSPGTGEYERYF.

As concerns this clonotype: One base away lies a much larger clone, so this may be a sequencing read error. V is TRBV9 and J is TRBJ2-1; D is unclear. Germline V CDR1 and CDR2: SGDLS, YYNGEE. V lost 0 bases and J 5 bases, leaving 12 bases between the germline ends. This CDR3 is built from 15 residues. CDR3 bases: TGTGCCAGCAGCGTAGCTGCTTGCCTGAACAATGAGCAGTTCTTC. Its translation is CASSVAACLNNEQFF. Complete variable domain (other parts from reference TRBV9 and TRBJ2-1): DSGVTQTPKHLITATGQRVTLRCSPRSGDLSVYWYQQSLDQGLQFLIQYYNGEERAKGNILERFSAQQFPDLHSELNLSSLELGDSALYFCASSVAACLNNEQFFGPGTRLTVL.

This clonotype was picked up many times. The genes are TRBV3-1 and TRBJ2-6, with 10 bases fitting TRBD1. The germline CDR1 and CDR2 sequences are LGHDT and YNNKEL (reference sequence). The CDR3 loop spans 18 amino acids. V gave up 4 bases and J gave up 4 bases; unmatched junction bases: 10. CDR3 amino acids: CASSLGGQGISGANVLTF. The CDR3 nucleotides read TGTGCCAGCAGCCTTGGGGGACAGGGGATATCCGGGGCCAACGTCCTGACTTTC.

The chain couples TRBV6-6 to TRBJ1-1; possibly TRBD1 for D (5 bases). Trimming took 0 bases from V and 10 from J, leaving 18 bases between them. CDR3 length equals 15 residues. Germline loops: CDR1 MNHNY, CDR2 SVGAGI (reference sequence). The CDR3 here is CASSYSAQGGFPAFF. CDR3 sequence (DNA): TGTGCCAGCAGTTACTCGGCGCAGGGAGGCTTTCCAGCTTTCTTT.

The CDR3 protein is CSAPAPGQTFEKLFF. The DNA of the CDR3 is TGCAGTGCCCCCGCCCCGGGACAGACATTTGAAAAACTGTTTTTT. V gene TRBV20-1 combines with J gene TRBJ1-4, with TRBD1 identical over 7 bases. Trimming at V came to 6 bases and at J to 7 bases, leaving 14 bases not matched to a gene. CDR3 size: 15 residues. CDR1 and CDR2 (germline): DFQATT, SNEGSKA (reference sequence).

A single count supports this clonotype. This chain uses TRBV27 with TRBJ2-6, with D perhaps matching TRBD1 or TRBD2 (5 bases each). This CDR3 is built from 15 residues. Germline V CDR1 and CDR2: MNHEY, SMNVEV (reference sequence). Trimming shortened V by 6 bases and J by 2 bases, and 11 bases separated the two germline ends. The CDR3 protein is CASSLGVPGANVLTF. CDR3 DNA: TGTGCCAGCAGCCTGGGGGTTCCTGGGGCCAACGTCCTGACTTTC.

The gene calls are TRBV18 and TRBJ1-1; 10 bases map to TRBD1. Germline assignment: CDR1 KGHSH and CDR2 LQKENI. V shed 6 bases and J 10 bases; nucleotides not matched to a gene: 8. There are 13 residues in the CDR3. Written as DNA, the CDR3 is TGTGCCAGCTCGCCGGGACAGGGGATAGGAGCTTTCTTT. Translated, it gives CASSPGQGIGAFF.

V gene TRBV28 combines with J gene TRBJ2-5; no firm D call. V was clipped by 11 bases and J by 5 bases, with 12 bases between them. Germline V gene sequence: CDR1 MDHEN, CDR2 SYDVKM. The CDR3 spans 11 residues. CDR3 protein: CAGKGRETQYF. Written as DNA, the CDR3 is TGTGCCGGCAAAGGTCGGGAGACCCAGTACTTC.

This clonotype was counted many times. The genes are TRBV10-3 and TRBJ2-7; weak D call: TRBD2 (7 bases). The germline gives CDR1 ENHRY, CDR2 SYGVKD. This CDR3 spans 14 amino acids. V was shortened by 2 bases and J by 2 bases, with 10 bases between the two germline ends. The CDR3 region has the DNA TGTGCCATCAGTGAGAAGGGGGGGCCCTACGAGCAGTACTTC. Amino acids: CAISEKGGPYEQYF.

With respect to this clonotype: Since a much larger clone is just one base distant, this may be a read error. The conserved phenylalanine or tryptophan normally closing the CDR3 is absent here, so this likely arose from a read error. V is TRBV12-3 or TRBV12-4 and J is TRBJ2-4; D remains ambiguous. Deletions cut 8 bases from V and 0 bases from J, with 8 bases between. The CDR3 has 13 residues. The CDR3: CASLSLAKNIQYL. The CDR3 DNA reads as TGTGCCAGCCTGAGTCTAGCCAAAAACATTCAGTACTTA.

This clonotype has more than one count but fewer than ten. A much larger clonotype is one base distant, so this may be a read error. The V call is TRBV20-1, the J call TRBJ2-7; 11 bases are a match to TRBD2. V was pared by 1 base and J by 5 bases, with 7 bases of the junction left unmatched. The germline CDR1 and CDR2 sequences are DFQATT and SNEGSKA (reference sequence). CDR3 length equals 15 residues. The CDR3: CSARGGLAGANEQYF. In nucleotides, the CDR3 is TGCAGTGCTAGAGGTGGACTAGCGGGTGCCAACGAGCAGTACTTC.

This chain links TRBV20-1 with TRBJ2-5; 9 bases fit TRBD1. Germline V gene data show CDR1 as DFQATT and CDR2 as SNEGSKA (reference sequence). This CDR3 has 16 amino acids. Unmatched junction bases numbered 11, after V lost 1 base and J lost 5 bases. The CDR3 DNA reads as TGCAGTGCTAGAGGTCCGGGACAGGGAAGCGTCGAGACCCAGTACTTC. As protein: CSARGPGQGSVETQYF.

CDR3 DNA sequence: TGTGCCAGCAGCCACCGAATAGCGGGGGACAATGAGCAGTTCTTC. Its protein is CASSHRIAGDNEQFF. The chain recombines TRBV7-9 with TRBJ2-1, with 9 bases aligning to TRBD2. The germline gives CDR1 SEHNR, CDR2 FQNEAQ (reference sequence). The CDR3 runs to 15 residues. J was trimmed by 5 bases and V by 5 bases; bases with no gene match: 7.

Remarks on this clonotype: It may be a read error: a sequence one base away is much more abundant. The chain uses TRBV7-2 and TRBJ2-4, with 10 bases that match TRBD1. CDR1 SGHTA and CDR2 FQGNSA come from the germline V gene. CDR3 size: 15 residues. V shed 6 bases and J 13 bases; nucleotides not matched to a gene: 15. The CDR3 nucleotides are TGTGCCAGCAGGGGGACAGGGGTACCCTACAATGAGCAGTACTTC. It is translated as CASRGTGVPYNEQYF. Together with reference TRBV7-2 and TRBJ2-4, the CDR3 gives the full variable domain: GAGVSQSPSNKVTEKGKDVELRCDPISGHTALYWYRQSLGQGLEFLIYFQGNSAPDKSGLPSDRFSAERTGGSVSTLTIQRTQQEDSAVYLCASRGTGVPYNEQYFGAGTRLSVL.

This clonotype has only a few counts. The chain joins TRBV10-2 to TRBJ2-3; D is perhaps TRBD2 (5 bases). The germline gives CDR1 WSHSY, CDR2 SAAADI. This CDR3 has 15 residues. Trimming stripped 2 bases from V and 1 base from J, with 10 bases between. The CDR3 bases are TGCGCCAGCAGTGAGCGGGGAGCGGGCACAGATACGCAGTATTTT. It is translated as CASSERGAGTDTQYF.

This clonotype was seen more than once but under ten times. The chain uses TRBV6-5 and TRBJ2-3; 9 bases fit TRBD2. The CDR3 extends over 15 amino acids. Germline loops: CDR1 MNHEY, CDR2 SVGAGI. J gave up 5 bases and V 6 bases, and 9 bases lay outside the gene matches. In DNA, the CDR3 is TGTGCCAGCAGACAGCCGGGACTAGCTGGAGATACGCAGTATTTT. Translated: CASRQPGLAGDTQYF.

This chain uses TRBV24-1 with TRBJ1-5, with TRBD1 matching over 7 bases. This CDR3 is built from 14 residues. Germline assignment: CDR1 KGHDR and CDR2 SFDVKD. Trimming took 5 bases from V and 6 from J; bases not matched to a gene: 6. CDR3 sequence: CATSATQGSQPQHF. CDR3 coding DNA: TGTGCCACCAGTGCCACACAGGGGAGTCAGCCCCAGCATTTT.